The 8 T cell receptor beta chains given below trace back to one sample, sequenced in a study of blood T cells in healthy people across ages. For the second PCR, which ran for 7 to 11 cycles, a sample-barcoded 5' primer and a J-beta primer mix were used. MiXCR, applied by TCRdb to the 5' RACE reads, yields one record per CDR3 protein. The repertoire holds 850,000 to 1,000,000 distinct CDR3 sequences, with around 54% as singletons. What was sequenced was blood. All receptors come from a woman in her fifties or sixties in good health.

The chain carries TRBV19 and TRBJ1-4; D gene ambiguous. V was clipped by 10 bases and J by 6 bases, with 18 bases between them. This CDR3 has 14 amino acids. CDR1 is LNHDA, CDR2 SQIVND, per germline (reference sequence). The CDR3 DNA follows: TGTGCCACCGCCGAGACGGGAGGGTATGAAAAACTGTTTTTT. Protein product: CATAETGGYEKLFF.

The V gene is TRBV6-2 or TRBV6-3, the J gene TRBJ2-3; 12 bases match TRBD2. Germline V gives CDR1 MNHEY, CDR2 SVGEGT. The CDR3 covers 16 residues. V shed 6 bases and J 3 bases; nucleotides not matched to a gene: 7. The CDR3 region has the DNA TGTGCCAGCAGCCAAGGACTAGCGGGACTAACAGATACGCAGTATTTT. Translating gives CASSQGLAGLTDTQYF.

V is TRBV5-4 and J is TRBJ2-7; TRBD2 matches at 10 bases. The J call may be mistaken, given a closer DNA end match to TRBJ2-5. This CDR3 is built from 15 residues. Germline-derived CDR1 and CDR2 are SGHNT and YYREEE (reference sequence). The CDR3 nucleotides read TGTGCCAGCAGCTTGGCTAGCGGGAGTTCAGAGACCCAGTACTTC. Protein sequence: CASSLASGSSETQYF.

V gene TRBV20-1 combines with J gene TRBJ1-2; D not resolved. V was clipped by 5 bases and J by 5 bases, with 18 bases between them. Germline V gene lookup returns CDR1 DFQATT and CDR2 SNEGSKA (reference sequence). The CDR3 runs 14 residues. In DNA form, the CDR3 reads TGCAGTGCTTTTGGGCCACGGTGGAGATATGGCTACACCTTC. Protein: CSAFGPRWRYGYTF.

The V call is TRBV9, the J call TRBJ2-3, with D unresolved. This CDR3 has 16 amino acids. The germline gives CDR1 SGDLS, CDR2 YYNGEE. Trimming took off 0 bases at V and 0 bases at J, with 11 bases between the two ends. The CDR3 region has the DNA TGTGCCAGCAGCGTAGCCGACGGCCTGAGCACAGATACGCAGTATTTT. Translating it yields CASSVADGLSTDTQYF.

V usage is TRBV3-1 and J usage is TRBJ2-7; no clear D gene. There are 14 residues in the CDR3. CDR1 LGHDT and CDR2 YNNKEL come from the germline V gene (reference sequence). Between the trimmed V and J ends, which lost 4 bases and 3 bases, there was a span of 13 bases. CDR3 in DNA: TGTGCCAGCAGCCTCCGTAGGGCCCGCTACGAGCAGTACTTC. Its translation is CASSLRRARYEQYF.

The gene calls are TRBV4-3 and TRBJ2-3, with D possibly matching TRBD2 (6 bases). Germline V gene sequence: CDR1 LGHNA, CDR2 YSLEER. V lost 1 base, J lost 7 bases, and 27 bases lay in between. The CDR3 loop spans 19 amino acids. This CDR3 reads CASSQVIPFQEGRLNTQYF. The CDR3 bases are TGCGCCAGCAGCCAAGTGATTCCTTTCCAGGAGGGACGACTAAATACGCAGTATTTT.

This clonotype was counted only a few times. This sequence joins TRBV2 and TRBJ1-2; the D is unclear. Trimming pared 3 bases from V and 10 bases from J, leaving 18 bases between. The CDR3 consists of 14 residues. Germline CDR1 is SNHLY and CDR2 is FYNNEI. The CDR3 DNA reads TGTGCCAGCAGTGACGTCTTCCCCCACGATGACTACACCTTC. Translating it yields CASSDVFPHDDYTF.